These 31 T cell receptor beta chains were sequenced from one sample in a study of blood T cell repertoires in COVID-19. Here immunoSEQ multiplex PCR was the method, and the copy in TCRdb shows in-frame clones only, minus some. The profile covers around 150,000 clones, with around 85% appearing a single time and approximately 3% taken by the ten largest. Sequenced input: peripheral blood. The receptors derive from a human donor with acute or convalescent COVID-19. The donor label of this sample is uncertain.

The chain is built from TRBV7-2 and TRBJ1-4; 7 positions match TRBD1. Trimming removed 0 bases from V and 4 bases from J; junction bases left unmatched: 5. This CDR3 comprises 16 residues. In germline, CDR1 is SGHTA, CDR2 FQGNSA. CDR3 in DNA: TGTGCCAGCAGCTTAGCGCGAGACAGGGTTAATGAAAAACTGTTTTTT. As protein: CASSLARDRVNEKLFF.

The chain has TRBV30 and TRBJ2-1, with 7 bases that match TRBD2. V shed 0 bases, J shed 6 bases, and the junction held 8 bases outside the gene matches. The germline V gene encodes CDR1 GTSNPN and CDR2 SVGIG (reference sequence). The CDR3 spans 15 residues. The CDR3 nucleotides are TGTGCCTGGAGTGTAGGAGGGGCTAGCGGCAATGAGCAGTTCTTC. This gives the protein CAWSVGGASGNEQFF.

The rearrangement joins TRBV7-9 to TRBJ2-2, with 10 bases lining up with TRBD1. The CDR3 is 17 residues long. In germline, CDR1 is SEHNR, CDR2 FQNEAQ (reference sequence). V was pared by 6 bases and J by 7 bases, with 14 bases of the junction left unmatched. CDR3 region: CASRQHRDRGLIGELFF. CDR3 nucleotides: TGTGCCAGCAGGCAACACCGGGACAGGGGATTGATCGGGGAGCTGTTTTTT.

This clone appeared a single time. CDR3 residues: CASRDRDVNTEAFF. Written as DNA, the CDR3 is TGTGCCAGCAGGGACAGGGACGTGAACACTGAAGCTTTCTTT. This rearrangement joins TRBV7-9 to TRBJ1-1, with 8 positions matching TRBD1. V trimming: 6 bases; J trimming: 0 bases; junction bases outside the gene matches: 3. The CDR3 is made up of 14 amino acids. Germline-derived CDR1 and CDR2 are SEHNR and FQNEAQ (reference sequence).

CDR3 protein: CASGSHEGRMGGYTF. CDR3 DNA: TGTGCCAGCGGGAGTCACGAAGGGCGGATGGGGGGCTACACCTTC. The rearrangement uses TRBV28 and TRBJ1-2; D gene ambiguous. Germline V CDR1 and CDR2: MDHEN, SYDVKM. V was cut by 8 bases and J by 8 bases, with 24 bases left in between. The length of the CDR3 is 15 residues.

This clone was detected once. This chain uses TRBV20-1 with TRBJ1-5, with D possibly matching TRBD1 (6 bases). V gave up 3 bases and J gave up 5 bases, with 14 bases separating them. Germline V gene data show CDR1 as DFQATT and CDR2 as SNEGSKA (reference sequence). This CDR3 spans 14 amino acids. The CDR3 region is CSASQGRSDQPQHF. The DNA for the CDR3 is TGCAGTGCTAGTCAGGGGAGATCGGATCAGCCCCAGCATTTT.

The chain carries TRBV19 and TRBJ2-3, with 7 bases lining up with TRBD2. CDR1 LNHDA and CDR2 SQIVND come from the germline V gene (reference sequence). CDR3 length: 15 amino acids. J lost 1 base, V lost 5 bases, and 6 bases had no gene match. The CDR3, as DNA: TGTGCCAGTAGTCTCCGTCGGGGGGGCACAGATACGCAGTATTTT. Amino acids: CASSLRRGGTDTQYF.

The rearrangement uses TRBV27 and TRBJ1-5; 7 bases are a match to TRBD1. Germline-derived CDR1 and CDR2 are MNHEY and SMNVEV (reference sequence). Unmatched junction bases numbered 14, after V lost 7 bases and J lost 8 bases. CDR3 length equals 15 residues. Here the CDR3 reads CASIGRGDGREPQHF. CDR3 bases: TGTGCCAGCATCGGCAGGGGGGATGGTAGGGAGCCCCAGCATTTT.

The chain joins TRBV11-3 to TRBJ1-2; D not resolved. The CDR3 loop spans 15 amino acids. The V gene's germline CDR1 is SGHNT and CDR2 YENEEA. Trimming took 5 bases from V and 4 from J, leaving 17 bases between them. This chain's CDR3 is CASSPIDRSGYGYTF. The CDR3 bases are TGTGCCAGCAGCCCTATAGATAGGTCGGGCTATGGCTACACCTTC.

The V call is TRBV9, the J call TRBJ2-2; the match to TRBD1 covers 7 bases. V shed 2 bases and J 7 bases; nucleotides not matched to a gene: 8. Looked up from germline, CDR1 is SGDLS and CDR2 is YYNGEE. CDR3 length equals 15 residues. The CDR3 DNA reads as TGTGCCAGCAGCGTGGGGGACAGACAAATCGGGGAGCTGTTTTTT. Translated: CASSVGDRQIGELFF.

The rearrangement links TRBV19 to TRBJ1-2; no reliable D call. The length of the CDR3 is 12 residues. Germline assignment: CDR1 LNHDA and CDR2 SQIVND (reference sequence). The ends were cut back, 5 bases at V and 7 bases at J, with 11 bases in the middle. As DNA, the CDR3 is TGTGCCAGTAGTTTTGCCGCGGGTGGCTACACCTTC. Translating gives CASSFAAGGYTF. Based on the CDR3 plus reference TRBV19 and TRBJ1-2, the full variable domain is DGGITQSPKYLFRKEGQNVTLSCEQNLNHDAMYWYRQDPGQGLRLIYYSQIVNDFQKGDIAEGYSVSREKKESFPLTVTSAQKNPTAFYLCASSFAAGGYTFGSGTRLTVV.

This rearrangement joins TRBV29-1 to TRBJ2-7; 10 bases are shared with TRBD1. The V gene end was trimmed by 6 bases and the J gene end by 5 bases; junction bases not matched to a gene: 13. The CDR3 runs to 15 residues. Germline V lookup: CDR1 SQVTM, CDR2 ANQGSEA. Here the CDR3 DNA reads TGCAGCGTGAGGGGGAGACAGGGGGCGCCAAACGAGCAGTACTTC. It specifies CSVRGRQGAPNEQYF.

Here the CDR3 reads CASSPRDRNYGYTF. In DNA, the CDR3 is TGTGCCAGTAGTCCAAGGGACAGAAACTATGGCTACACCTTC. The chain combines TRBV19 with TRBJ1-2; TRBD1 matches 7 bases. The CDR3 loop spans 14 amino acids. Germline CDR1 is LNHDA and CDR2 is SQIVND (reference sequence). Trimming cost V 5 bases and J 2 bases; bases outside gene matches: 5.

This clone showed up just once. The chain links TRBV24-1 to TRBJ2-3, with 13 bases that match TRBD2. The V segment lost 3 bases and the J segment 11 bases; nucleotides outside the gene matches: 13. From germline, CDR1 is KGHDR and CDR2 SFDVKD. The CDR3 sequence is 17 residues long. CDR3: CATSDVTSGGQKILQYF. For the CDR3, the DNA is TGTGCCACCAGTGATGTGACTAGCGGGGGGCAAAAGATACTGCAGTATTTT.

The table lists this clone with a count of one. The chain employs TRBV2 and TRBJ2-7; 7 bases match TRBD2. The CDR3 spans 15 residues. Germline lookup yields CDR1 SNHLY and CDR2 FYNNEI. CDR3 sequence reads: CASSPQRGGSYEQYF. As DNA, the CDR3 is TGTGCTTCTTCCCCCCAGCGCGGGGGCTCCTACGAGCAGTACTTC.

The CDR3 DNA sequence: TGTGCCAGCAGCCTTAGCTGGTATGAGCAGTTCTTC. Amino acids: CASSLSWYEQFF. This sequence joins TRBV7-2 and TRBJ2-1, with D unresolved. This CDR3 spans 12 amino acids. The V end was cut by 5 bases, the J end by 8 bases, with 10 bases between. Germline V gene data show CDR1 as SGHTA and CDR2 as FQGNSA.

This clone was recorded only once. V and J are TRBV5-4 and TRBJ1-2; 7 bases align to TRBD1. After removal of 5 bases from V and 2 bases from J, the junction contained 9 bases not matched to a gene. CDR3 length: 15 amino acids. Germline V gene data show CDR1 as SGHNT and CDR2 as YYREEE (reference sequence). The CDR3 protein is CASRDLGDRNYGYTF. The CDR3, as DNA: TGTGCCAGCAGAGACCTAGGGGACAGAAACTATGGCTACACCTTC. Full variable domain (outside the CDR3, taken from reference TRBV5-4 and TRBJ1-2): ETGVTQSPTHLIKTRGQQVTLRCSSQSGHNTVSWYQQALGQGPQFIFQYYREEENGRGNFPPRFSGLQFPNYSSELNVNALELDDSALYLCASRDLGDRNYGYTFGSGTRLTVV.

The chain employs TRBV24-1 and TRBJ2-3; 8 bases align to TRBD2. The CDR3 contains 15 residues. Germline V gives CDR1 KGHDR, CDR2 SFDVKD. J lost 0 bases, V lost 5 bases, and 3 bases had no gene match. CDR3 loop: CATSGAGGSTDTQYF. The CDR3 DNA reads as TGTGCCACCAGTGGTGCGGGGGGAAGCACAGATACGCAGTATTTT.

The V call is TRBV24-1, the J call TRBJ2-3, with D possibly being TRBD2 (7 bases). Germline V CDR1 and CDR2: KGHDR, SFDVKD. Deletions cut 3 bases from V and 4 bases from J, with 19 bases between. The CDR3 spans 17 residues. The CDR3 DNA sequence: TGTGCCACCAGTGATGGTGGGAGGGGGTCGAAATCAGATACGCAGTATTTT. Its translation: CATSDGGRGSKSDTQYF.

This clone was detected once. The rearrangement uses TRBV18 and TRBJ2-7; 8 nucleotides align to TRBD1. There are 16 residues in the CDR3. J gave up 5 bases and V 6 bases, and 15 bases lay outside the gene matches. CDR1 KGHSH and CDR2 LQKENI come from the germline V gene. The DNA for the CDR3 is TGTGCCAGCTCTCTCAGTATTGGACAGGGTCTACACGAGCAGTACTTC. Its translation: CASSLSIGQGLHEQYF.

This clone was observed a few times. The chain recombines TRBV5-1 with TRBJ1-1; no clear D. Germline CDR1 SGHRS, CDR2 YFSETQ. V was pared by 1 base and J by 5 bases, with 12 bases between. The CDR3 runs 14 residues. DNA of the CDR3: TGCGCCAGCAGCTTGCTGGCGGGAGAGACTGAAGCTTTCTTT. Its protein is CASSLLAGETEAFF.

The chain links TRBV3-1 (or the pseudogene TRBV3-2) to TRBJ2-1, with 11 nucleotides matching TRBD2. Trimming took 1 base from V and 7 from J; bases not matched to a gene: 15. CDR3 length: 19 amino acids. From germline, CDR1 is LGHDT and CDR2 YNNKEL (reference sequence). The CDR3 DNA reads TGTGCCAGCAGCCAAGTAAGGGGATTAGCGGGGGGGCGGACGAATGAGCAGTTCTTC. Its translation: CASSQVRGLAGGRTNEQFF.

The chain is built from TRBV7-2 and TRBJ1-5; no reliable D call. This CDR3 is 16 amino acids long. Germline loops: CDR1 SGHTA, CDR2 FQGNSA. The germline V and J ends were trimmed by 5 bases and 5 bases, with 19 bases remaining between them. The CDR3 spells CASSPQMGSIYQPQHF. DNA of the CDR3: TGTGCCAGCAGCCCCCAAATGGGCAGCATTTATCAGCCCCAGCATTTT.

The sample holds many counts of this clone. This chain connects TRBV4-1 to TRBJ2-7; TRBD1 matches at 7 bases. CDR1 is MGHRA, CDR2 YSYEKL, per germline. The CDR3 runs 15 residues. The J segment lost 2 bases and the V segment lost 0 bases, leaving 4 bases of the junction unmatched. CDR3 DNA: TGCGCCAGCAGCCAAGATCCAGGACAGGCCTACGAGCAGTACTTC. This encodes CASSQDPGQAYEQYF.

This chain links TRBV5-4 with TRBJ1-2, with a tentative D call TRBD1 (5 bases). This CDR3 has 14 amino acids. Germline V gene lookup returns CDR1 SGHNT and CDR2 YYREEE (reference sequence). The V end was cut by 1 base, the J end by 1 base, with 8 bases between. The CDR3 bases are TGTGCCAGCAGCTTGCAGGGAGGTAACTATGGCTACACCTTC. Encoded protein: CASSLQGGNYGYTF.

The table lists this clone with a few counts. CDR3 in DNA: TGTGCCAGCCGGGGGGCAGGGCTTGCAACTAATGAAAAACTGTTTTTT. This sequence encodes CASRGAGLATNEKLFF. The genes are TRBV7-2 and TRBJ1-4, with D possibly being TRBD1 (6 bases). V was shortened by 8 bases and J by 0 bases, with 16 bases between the two germline ends. This CDR3 comprises 16 residues. The germline gives CDR1 SGHTA, CDR2 FQGNSA.

The V call is TRBV27, the J call TRBJ2-1, with D possibly TRBD2 on 6 matching bases. Germline lookup yields CDR1 MNHEY and CDR2 SMNVEV (reference sequence). This CDR3 has 17 residues. Trimming removed 5 bases from V and 2 bases from J, with 19 bases in between. For the CDR3, the DNA is TGTGCCAGCAGTCGGGGGAGAACCACACGGACCTACAATGAGCAGTTCTTC. Translating it yields CASSRGRTTRTYNEQFF.

This sequence joins TRBV19 and TRBJ1-5; D is perhaps TRBD1 (6 bases). The CDR3 extends over 17 amino acids. From germline, CDR1 is LNHDA and CDR2 SQIVND (reference sequence). Trimming cost V 1 base and J 0 bases, with 13 bases left between them. The CDR3 nucleotides read TGTGCCAGTAGTATAGTGGGGACATCCGATAGCAATCAGCCCCAGCATTTT. This encodes CASSIVGTSDSNQPQHF.

The chain joins TRBV7-9 to TRBJ2-1, with 9 bases aligning to TRBD1. V trimming: 4 bases; J trimming: 8 bases; junction bases outside the gene matches: 12. Germline CDR1 and CDR2: SEHNR and FQNEAQ (reference sequence). The length of the CDR3 is 16 residues. The CDR3 region is CASSSRRDRVGDEQFF. CDR3 in DNA: TGTGCCAGCAGCTCTAGACGGGACAGGGTTGGCGATGAGCAGTTCTTC.

Comment on this clone: The sample has other DNA sequences that encode this CDR3 too. The chain links TRBV10-1 to TRBJ2-2; no firm D call. This CDR3 has 12 amino acids. V was clipped by 4 bases and J by 6 bases, with 6 bases between them. Germline values: CDR1 WNHNN, CDR2 SYGVQD (reference sequence). CDR3 in amino acids: CASSGSSGELFF. The CDR3, as DNA: TGCGCCAGCAGTGGTTCGTCCGGGGAGCTGTTTTTT.

The chain uses TRBV15 and TRBJ1-4; D is uncertain. The CDR3 runs to 14 residues. CDR1 LNHNV and CDR2 YYDKDF come from the germline V gene (reference sequence). Between the trimmed V and J ends, which lost 1 base and 4 bases, there was a span of 7 bases. In DNA form, the CDR3 reads TGTGCCACCAGCAGAGGCGGCTATAATGAAAAACTGTTTTTT. Protein sequence: CATSRGGYNEKLFF.